The next 11 T cell receptor beta chains were all read from a single sample in a study of T cell responses to AZD1222 COVID-19 vaccine. TCRdb's copy holds only in-frame clones and misses some; the assay was immunoSEQ multiplex PCR. The repertoire holds 160,000 or so clones, with around 87% as singletons. This sample comprised peripheral blood, obtained 28 days after the second AZD1222 dose. These receptors all come from an adult who received the AZD1222 COVID-19 vaccine.

The rearrangement joins TRBV3-1 (or the pseudogene TRBV3-2) to TRBJ1-1; D is unclear. The germline V and J ends were trimmed by 2 bases and 2 bases, with 6 bases remaining between them. The length of the CDR3 is 13 residues. CDR1 LGHDT and CDR2 YNNKEL come from the germline V gene (reference sequence). CDR3 protein: CASSQWVNTEAFF. As DNA, the CDR3 is TGTGCCAGCAGCCAATGGGTCAACACTGAAGCTTTCTTT.

V gene TRBV7-2 combines with J gene TRBJ1-5; weak D call: TRBD1 (6 bases). This CDR3 region has 15 residues. CDR1 and CDR2 from the germline V gene are SGHTA and FQGNSA. V was shortened by 6 bases and J by 2 bases, with 14 bases between the two germline ends. CDR3 loop: CASSSRGEGNQPQHF. The CDR3 nucleotides read TGTGCCAGCAGTTCCAGGGGAGAGGGCAATCAGCCCCAGCATTTT.

The V and J genes are TRBV2 and TRBJ1-2; D uncertain. The V gene's germline CDR1 is SNHLY and CDR2 FYNNEI. V lost 4 bases, J lost 3 bases, and 12 bases lay in between. The CDR3 consists of 14 residues. In DNA form, the CDR3 reads TGTGCCAGCAGTGGGGCCATGGGAGACTATGGCTACACCTTC. Translated, it gives CASSGAMGDYGYTF.

The chain joins TRBV5-1 to TRBJ1-1; D unclear. This CDR3 has 13 residues. The V gene lost 3 bases and the J gene lost 0 bases, with 6 bases spanning the gap. From germline, CDR1 is SGHRS and CDR2 YFSETQ. The CDR3 coding sequence is TGCGCCAGCAGCTCCCACATGAACACTGAAGCTTTCTTT. It codes for CASSSHMNTEAFF.

V is TRBV6-6 and J is TRBJ1-1, with TRBD1 matching 7 bases. In germline, CDR1 is MNHNY, CDR2 SVGAGI (reference sequence). The trim removed 5 bases at V and 5 bases at J, leaving 2 bases unmatched. CDR3 length equals 12 residues. CDR3 protein: CASSPGGTEAFF. The CDR3 DNA reads TGTGCCAGCAGTCCAGGGGGAACTGAAGCTTTCTTT.

CDR3 sequence: CASRRSFGLAESGYNEQFF. CDR3 in DNA: TGTGCCAGCAGACGTTCGTTTGGACTAGCGGAGAGTGGCTACAATGAGCAGTTCTTC. The rearrangement joins TRBV7-9 to TRBJ2-1; 10 nucleotides agree with TRBD2. This CDR3 region has 19 residues. Germline assignment: CDR1 SEHNR and CDR2 FQNEAQ (reference sequence). V shed 6 bases and J 3 bases; nucleotides not matched to a gene: 17.

The V gene is TRBV3-1 (or the pseudogene TRBV3-2), the J gene TRBJ2-3, with 7 bases lining up with TRBD2. There are 16 residues in the CDR3. Germline values: CDR1 LGHDT, CDR2 YNNKEL (reference sequence). The trim removed 2 bases at V and 3 bases at J, leaving 8 bases unmatched. The CDR3 bases are TGTGCCAGCAGCCAATGGCTAGCGGAAGGGACAGATACGCAGTATTTT. Its protein is CASSQWLAEGTDTQYF.

V is TRBV3-1 (or the pseudogene TRBV3-2) and J is TRBJ2-7; TRBD1 is a possible D gene (5 bases). V lost 2 bases, J lost 1 base, and 9 bases lay in between. Germline V CDR1 and CDR2: LGHDT, YNNKEL (reference sequence). The CDR3 extends over 14 amino acids. CDR3 DNA sequence: TGTGCCAGCAGCCAACAGGGATGGTCCTACGAGCAGTACTTC. It translates to CASSQQGWSYEQYF.

The V and J genes are TRBV7-2 and TRBJ1-1; D unresolved. CDR3 size: 17 residues. V lost 3 bases and J 0 bases, leaving 17 bases between the germline ends. CDR1 and CDR2 from the germline V gene are SGHTA and FQGNSA. In nucleotides, the CDR3 is TGTGCCAGCAGCTTTCCCGGGAGCGGCTCCATGAACACTGAAGCTTTCTTT. Translating gives CASSFPGSGSMNTEAFF.

A single count supports this clone. V gene TRBV7-2 combines with J gene TRBJ2-7; the match to TRBD2 covers 11 bases. J lost 4 bases, V lost 4 bases, and 3 bases had no gene match. Germline assignment: CDR1 SGHTA and CDR2 FQGNSA. The CDR3 contains 14 residues. This CDR3 is CASSSSGRWYEQYF. CDR3 bases: TGTGCCAGCAGCTCTAGCGGGAGGTGGTACGAGCAGTACTTC.

The chain links TRBV9 to TRBJ2-2; D tentatively fits TRBD1 or TRBD2 (5 bases each). Germline CDR1 is SGDLS and CDR2 is YYNGEE. The V and J ends lost 3 bases and 5 bases respectively, with 20 bases between them. The CDR3 is 17 amino acids. CDR3 nucleotide sequence: TGTGCCAGCAGCGGCGTAGGTCAGGGAGAGGGAACCGGGGAGCTGTTTTTT. Translation gives CASSGVGQGEGTGELFF. The full variable domain, in which reference TRBV9 and TRBJ2-2 provide the parts outside the CDR3, is DSGVTQTPKHLITATGQRVTLRCSPRSGDLSVYWYQQSLDQGLQFLIQYYNGEERAKGNILERFSAQQFPDLHSELNLSSLELGDSALYFCASSGVGQGEGTGELFFGEGSRLTVL.